This T cell receptor beta chain derives from a study of T cell responses to AZD1222 COVID-19 vaccine. Whole-study context: Analysis merged second doses at about 4 or about 12 weeks. Study-level points and caveats: AZD1222 recipients seropositive at baseline numbered only 5 to 7. Vaccine-related CD4 TCRs covered spike, predominating at 160-218 and 743-854. Of spike-specific TCRs, nearly half reportedly target regions left unmutated in variants.

The CDR3 sequence is 13 residues long. Deletions cut 6 bases from V and 5 bases from J, with 8 bases between. Per germline, CDR1 LNHDA and CDR2 SQIVND (reference sequence). Some clones are missing from TCRdb's copy, which holds only in-frame ones; the method was immunoSEQ multiplex PCR. This table has 140,000 or so clones, 70% to 90% appearing once. In this sample, this clone turned up a few times. Its target is not known. The V gene is TRBV19, the J gene TRBJ1-6; D is uncertain. This sample comprised peripheral blood, obtained on day 0 of AZD1222 vaccination. The clonotype originates from an adult in good health. Here the CDR3 reads CASRYRDNSPLHF. The CDR3 DNA sequence: TGTGCCAGTAGATACAGAGATAATTCACCCCTCCACTTT.